This TCR beta chain was captured by sequencing in a study of cytomegalovirus exposure and HLA in healthy donors. Study background: The 110 or so validation repertoires were produced on the same platform as the 670 or so repertoires of the first cohort. This was reported in a later analysis. Study findings and constraints: Researchers counted 180 or so TCR beta chains as cytomegalovirus-associated. Researchers reported that a few CMV-associated chains were confirmed in vitro as CMV antigen-specific.

On this clone: What it recognizes is unknown.

Looked up from germline, CDR1 is MNHNS and CDR2 is SASEGT. The CDR3 has 14 residues. V lost 7 bases and J lost 1, with 8 bases in between. Clones were sequenced by immunoSEQ multiplex PCR, and TCRdb holds only the in-frame ones, with some missing. The data hold around 300,000 clones, with roughly 90% observed a single time. The TCR was taken from a woman between 18 and 29 years old in good health and CMV-seronegative. The chain uses TRBV6-1 and TRBJ2-6; D is ambiguous. The sequenced sample consisted of PBMCs. CDR3 protein: CASTAVSGANVLTF. CDR3 coding DNA: TGTGCCAGCACGGCGGTTTCTGGGGCCAACGTCCTGACTTTC.